The 15 T cell receptor beta chains in this list originate from one sample, sequenced in a study of blood T cell repertoires in COVID-19. The assay was immunoSEQ multiplex PCR, and TCRdb's table has in-frame clones only and misses some. This table holds approximately 210,000 clones, 85% to 90% found once. The sequencing sample was made of peripheral blood. The receptor set was obtained from a man between 45 and 60 years old with COVID-19, enrolled during active disease.

This rearrangement joins TRBV19 to TRBJ2-2, with 7 bases lining up with TRBD2. Germline lookup yields CDR1 LNHDA and CDR2 SQIVND (reference sequence). The CDR3 length is 16 residues. Germline trimming cut 3 bases from V and 8 bases from J; bases unmatched to any gene: 12. Here the CDR3 reads CASSIPTSFYGGELFF. CDR3 DNA: TGTGCCAGTAGTATTCCGACTAGCTTCTATGGTGGGGAGCTGTTTTTT.

The V gene is TRBV30, the J gene TRBJ1-1, with 9 bases fitting TRBD1. Germline CDR1 and CDR2: GTSNPN and SVGIG (reference sequence). J gave up 11 bases and V 0 bases, and 13 bases lay outside the gene matches. This CDR3 is built from 15 residues. The CDR3 region is CAWSVLDRGMRGAFF. The CDR3 DNA follows: TGTGCCTGGAGTGTACTTGACAGGGGGATGAGAGGGGCTTTCTTT.

The CDR3 nucleotides read TGTGCCAGCAGCCAAGACGACAGGATGGGGATTTACGAGCAGTACTTC. Protein: CASSQDDRMGIYEQYF. The chain combines TRBV4-2 with TRBJ2-7, with D possibly TRBD1 on 6 matching bases. The germline V gene has CDR1 LGHNA and CDR2 YNFKEQ. This CDR3 is built from 16 residues. V was cut by 0 bases and J by 4 bases, with 16 bases left in between.

This chain uses TRBV19 with TRBJ2-1; 10 bases match TRBD2. Trimming removed 0 bases from V and 5 bases from J; junction bases left unmatched: 4. This CDR3 contains 16 residues. CDR1 is LNHDA, CDR2 SQIVND, per germline (reference sequence). CDR3 region: CASSIDGSGGHNEQFF. The CDR3 DNA reads TGTGCCAGTAGTATAGATGGTAGCGGGGGGCACAATGAGCAGTTCTTC.

The CDR3 DNA follows: TGTGCCAGCAGGACGACAGGCTCCTACGAGCAGTACTTC. Translating gives CASRTTGSYEQYF. This chain connects TRBV6-5 to TRBJ2-7; TRBD1 might be the D (6 bases). The CDR3 consists of 13 residues. With 6 bases removed from V and 0 bases from J, the gap between germline ends came to 9 bases. In germline, CDR1 is MNHEY, CDR2 SVGAGI.

This clone was counted a few times. Other DNA sequences in this specimen translate into the identical CDR3. This chain uses TRBV7-2 with TRBJ1-5, with D possibly TRBD1 on 5 matching bases. CDR1 and CDR2 (germline): SGHTA, FQGNSA. Trimming stripped 0 bases from V and 2 bases from J, with 5 bases between. This CDR3 spans 14 amino acids. CDR3: CASSLAGGNQPQHF. In DNA form, the CDR3 reads TGTGCCAGCAGCTTAGCAGGGGGCAATCAGCCCCAGCATTTT.

This chain uses TRBV4-2 with TRBJ2-3, with 8 bases lining up with TRBD2. The CDR3 consists of 16 residues. V gave up 0 bases and J gave up 4 bases; unmatched junction bases: 6. Germline-derived CDR1 and CDR2 are LGHNA and YNFKEQ. The CDR3 spells CASSQEGGTRADTQYF. Here the CDR3 DNA reads TGTGCCAGCAGCCAAGAGGGGGGGACTAGAGCAGATACGCAGTATTTT.

CDR3 region: CASSQGTGDGYGYTF. CDR3 coding DNA: TGTGCCAGCAGCCAAGGGACAGGGGACGGGTATGGCTACACCTTC. The chain recombines TRBV4-2 with TRBJ1-2; 9 nucleotides line up with TRBD1. The germline CDR1 and CDR2 sequences are LGHNA and YNFKEQ. Trimming removed 1 base from V and 5 bases from J; junction bases left unmatched: 5. The CDR3 loop spans 15 amino acids.

The V call is TRBV7-3, the J call TRBJ1-5, with 7 bases fitting TRBD1. Germline V gene lookup returns CDR1 SGHTA and CDR2 FQGTGA. This CDR3 spans 17 amino acids. Trimming cost V 5 bases and J 3 bases; bases outside gene matches: 13. CDR3 sequence (DNA): TGTGCCAGCAGCCCACCCCCAGGGGGTTACTTCAATCAGCCCCAGCATTTT. It specifies CASSPPPGGYFNQPQHF.

The rearrangement uses TRBV29-1 and TRBJ1-2; no reliable D call. This CDR3 contains 12 residues. CDR1 and CDR2 from the germline V gene are SQVTM and ANQGSEA. V was clipped by 3 bases and J by 6 bases, with 11 bases between them. The chain's CDR3 is CSVDTGIDGYTF. As DNA, the CDR3 is TGCAGCGTTGATACGGGGATCGATGGCTACACCTTC.

The chain joins TRBV15 to TRBJ2-2, with 8 bases that match TRBD2. Trimming cost V 7 bases and J 0 bases; bases outside gene matches: 7. Germline V gene lookup returns CDR1 LNHNV and CDR2 YYDKDF (reference sequence). The CDR3 loop spans 16 amino acids. CDR3 nucleotide sequence: TGTGCCACCAACAACGCGGGGGGAGCGAACACCGGGGAGCTGTTTTTT. This codes for CATNNAGGANTGELFF.

This clone has a handful of counts. The rearrangement joins TRBV13 to TRBJ1-3; D gene uncertain. V was trimmed by 4 bases and J by 0 bases, leaving 13 bases between them. The CDR3 runs 16 residues. Germline CDR1 PRHDT, CDR2 FYEKMQ (reference sequence). The CDR3 reads CASSYPTPGSGNTIYF. In DNA, the CDR3 is TGTGCCAGCAGCTACCCGACCCCGGGCTCTGGAAACACCATATATTTT. The variable domain in full, completed from reference TRBV13 and TRBJ1-3, reads AAGVIQSPRHLIKEKRETATLKCYPIPRHDTVYWYQQGPGQDPQFLISFYEKMQSDKGSIPDRFSAQQFSDYHSELNMSSLELGDSALYFCASSYPTPGSGNTIYFGEGSWLTVV.

A word on this clone: Other nucleotide sequences from this sample produce the same CDR3. The chain recombines TRBV6-6 with TRBJ2-7, with unresolved D. The CDR3 consists of 11 residues. Germline CDR1 is MNHNY and CDR2 is SVGAGI (reference sequence). V was cut by 4 bases and J by 4 bases, with 5 bases left in between. DNA for the CDR3: TGTGCCAGCAGTTCCTTTTACGAGCAGTACTTC. Encoded protein: CASSSFYEQYF.

The chain uses TRBV18 and TRBJ1-5, with 7 positions matching TRBD1. Per germline, CDR1 KGHSH and CDR2 LQKENI. Trimming cost V 6 bases and J 2 bases; bases outside gene matches: 13. This CDR3 has 17 amino acids. This CDR3 reads CASSPGTDPIGNQPQHF. The DNA for the CDR3 is TGTGCCAGCTCCCCCGGGACAGACCCTATTGGCAATCAGCCCCAGCATTTT.

This rearrangement joins TRBV6-1 to TRBJ1-2; perhaps TRBD1 as D (6 bases). Germline lookup yields CDR1 MNHNS and CDR2 SASEGT. The V end was cut by 1 base, the J end by 8 bases, with 14 bases between. CDR3 length: 14 residues. The CDR3 DNA is TGTGCCAGCAGTGAAGAGCCAGGGGTTCGCGGCTACACCTTC. The encoded protein is CASSEEPGVRGYTF.